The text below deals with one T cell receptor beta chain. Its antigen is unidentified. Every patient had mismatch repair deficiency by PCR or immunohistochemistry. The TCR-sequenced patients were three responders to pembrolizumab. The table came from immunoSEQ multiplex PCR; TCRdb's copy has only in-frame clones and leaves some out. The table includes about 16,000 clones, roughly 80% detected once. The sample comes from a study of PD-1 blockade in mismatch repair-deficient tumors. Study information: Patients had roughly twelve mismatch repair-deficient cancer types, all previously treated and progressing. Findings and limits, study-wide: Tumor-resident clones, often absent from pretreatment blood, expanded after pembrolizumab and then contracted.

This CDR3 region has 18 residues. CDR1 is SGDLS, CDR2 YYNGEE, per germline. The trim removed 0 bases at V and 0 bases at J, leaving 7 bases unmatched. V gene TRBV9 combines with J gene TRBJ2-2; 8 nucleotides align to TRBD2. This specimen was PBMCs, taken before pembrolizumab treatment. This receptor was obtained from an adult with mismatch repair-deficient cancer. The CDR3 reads CASSVGRSGGPNTGELFF. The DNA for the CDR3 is TGTGCCAGCAGCGTAGGTCGGAGCGGGGGCCCGAACACCGGGGAGCTGTTTTTT. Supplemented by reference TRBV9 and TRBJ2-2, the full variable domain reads DSGVTQTPKHLITATGQRVTLRCSPRSGDLSVYWYQQSLDQGLQFLIQYYNGEERAKGNILERFSAQQFPDLHSELNLSSLELGDSALYFCASSVGRSGGPNTGELFFGEGSRLTVL.